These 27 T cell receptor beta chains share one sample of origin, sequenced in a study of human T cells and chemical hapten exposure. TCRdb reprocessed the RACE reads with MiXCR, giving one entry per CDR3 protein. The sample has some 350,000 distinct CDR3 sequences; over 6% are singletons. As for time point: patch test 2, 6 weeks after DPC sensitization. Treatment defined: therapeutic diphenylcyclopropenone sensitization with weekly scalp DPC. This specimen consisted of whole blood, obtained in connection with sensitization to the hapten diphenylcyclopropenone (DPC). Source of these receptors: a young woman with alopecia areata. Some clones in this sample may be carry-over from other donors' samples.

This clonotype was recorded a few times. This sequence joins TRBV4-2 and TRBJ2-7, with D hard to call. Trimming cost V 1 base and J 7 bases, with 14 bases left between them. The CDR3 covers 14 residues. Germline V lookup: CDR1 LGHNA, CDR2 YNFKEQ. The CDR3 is CASSQGDSIMEQYF. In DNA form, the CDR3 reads TGTGCCAGCAGCCAAGGGGATTCTATTATGGAGCAGTACTTC.

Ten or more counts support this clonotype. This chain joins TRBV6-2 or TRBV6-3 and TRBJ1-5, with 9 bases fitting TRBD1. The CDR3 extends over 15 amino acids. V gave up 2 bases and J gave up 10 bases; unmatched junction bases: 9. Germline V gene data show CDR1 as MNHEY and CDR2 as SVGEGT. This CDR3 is CASSYEYRGRLPQHF. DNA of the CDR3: TGTGCCAGCAGTTACGAGTACAGGGGGCGTCTCCCCCAGCATTTT.

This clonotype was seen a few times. CDR3 amino acids: CASSQEWSGGKTQYF. The DNA of the CDR3 is TGTGCCAGCAGCCAAGAATGGAGCGGGGGTAAGACCCAGTACTTC. The chain employs TRBV4-2 and TRBJ2-5; TRBD2 aligns across 8 bases. V was pared by 0 bases and J by 6 bases, with 6 bases of the junction left unmatched. The V gene's germline CDR1 is LGHNA and CDR2 YNFKEQ. The CDR3 consists of 15 residues.

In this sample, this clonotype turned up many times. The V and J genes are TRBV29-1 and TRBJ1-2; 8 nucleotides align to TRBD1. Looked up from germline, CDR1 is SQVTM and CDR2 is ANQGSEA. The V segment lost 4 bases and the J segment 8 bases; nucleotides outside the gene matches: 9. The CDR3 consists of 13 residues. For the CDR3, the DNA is TGCAGCGTTGTGCTTGGACAGGGTCGCGGCTACACCTTC. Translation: CSVVLGQGRGYTF.

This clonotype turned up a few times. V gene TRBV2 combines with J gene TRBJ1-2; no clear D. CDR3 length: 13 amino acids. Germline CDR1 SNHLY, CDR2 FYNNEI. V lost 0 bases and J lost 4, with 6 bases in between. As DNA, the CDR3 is TGTGCCAGCAGTGAAGCCCCTCTCTATGGCTACACCTTC. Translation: CASSEAPLYGYTF.

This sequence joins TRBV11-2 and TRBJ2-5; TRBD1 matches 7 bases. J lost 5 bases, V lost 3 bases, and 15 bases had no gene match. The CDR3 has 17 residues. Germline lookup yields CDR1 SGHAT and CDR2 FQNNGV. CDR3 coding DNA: TGTGCCAGCAGCTTGACCCCCTCCCGACAGGGTCGGGAGACCCAGTACTTC. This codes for CASSLTPSRQGRETQYF.

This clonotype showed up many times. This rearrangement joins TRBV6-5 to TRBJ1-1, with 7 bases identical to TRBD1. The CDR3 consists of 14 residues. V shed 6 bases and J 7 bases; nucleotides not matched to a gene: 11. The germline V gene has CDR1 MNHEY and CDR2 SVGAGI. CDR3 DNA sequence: TGTGCCAGCAGGTCTCCAGGGGGGCTCGGTGAAGCTTTCTTT. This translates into CASRSPGGLGEAFF.

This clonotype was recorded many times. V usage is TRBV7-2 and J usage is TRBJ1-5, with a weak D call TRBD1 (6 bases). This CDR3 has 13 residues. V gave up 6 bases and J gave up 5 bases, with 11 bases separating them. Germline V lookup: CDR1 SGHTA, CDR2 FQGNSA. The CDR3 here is CASSIRGDQPQHF. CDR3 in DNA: TGTGCCAGCAGTATTAGGGGGGATCAGCCCCAGCATTTT.

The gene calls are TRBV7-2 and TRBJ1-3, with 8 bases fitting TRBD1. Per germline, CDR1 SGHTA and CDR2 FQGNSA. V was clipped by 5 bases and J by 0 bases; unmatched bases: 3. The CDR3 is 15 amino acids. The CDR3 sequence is CASSPTGASGNTIYF. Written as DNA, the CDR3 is TGTGCCAGCAGCCCGACAGGGGCCTCTGGAAACACCATATATTTT.

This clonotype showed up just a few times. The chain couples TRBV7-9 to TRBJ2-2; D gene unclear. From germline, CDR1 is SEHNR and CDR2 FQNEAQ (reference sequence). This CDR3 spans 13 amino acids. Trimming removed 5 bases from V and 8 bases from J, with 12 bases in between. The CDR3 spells CASSNSEGGELFF. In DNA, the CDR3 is TGTGCCAGCAGCAACTCAGAAGGGGGGGAGCTGTTTTTT.

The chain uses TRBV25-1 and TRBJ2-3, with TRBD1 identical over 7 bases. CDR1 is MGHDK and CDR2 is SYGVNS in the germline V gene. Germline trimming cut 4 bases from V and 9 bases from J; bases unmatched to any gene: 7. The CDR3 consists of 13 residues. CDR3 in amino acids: CASSAKPGQTQYF. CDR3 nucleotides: TGTGCCAGCAGTGCAAAACCGGGACAGACGCAGTATTTT.

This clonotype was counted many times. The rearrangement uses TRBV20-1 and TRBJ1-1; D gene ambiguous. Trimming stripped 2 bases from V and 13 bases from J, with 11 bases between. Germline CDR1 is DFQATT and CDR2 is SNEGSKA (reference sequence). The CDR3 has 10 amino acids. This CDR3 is CSARLPKGFF. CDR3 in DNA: TGCAGTGCTAGATTACCCAAGGGTTTCTTT.

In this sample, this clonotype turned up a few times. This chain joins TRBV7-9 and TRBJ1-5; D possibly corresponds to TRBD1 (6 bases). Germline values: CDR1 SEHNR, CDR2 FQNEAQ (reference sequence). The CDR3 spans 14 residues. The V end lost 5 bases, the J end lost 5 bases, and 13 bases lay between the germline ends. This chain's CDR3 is CASSTWTVDQPQHF. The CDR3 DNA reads TGTGCCAGCAGCACCTGGACAGTAGATCAGCCCCAGCATTTT. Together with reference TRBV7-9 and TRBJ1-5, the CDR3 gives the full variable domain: DTGVSQNPRHKITKRGQNVTFRCDPISEHNRLYWYRQTLGQGPEFLTYFQNEAQLEKSRLLSDRFSAERPKGSFSTLEIQRTEQGDSAMYLCASSTWTVDQPQHFGDGTRLSIL.

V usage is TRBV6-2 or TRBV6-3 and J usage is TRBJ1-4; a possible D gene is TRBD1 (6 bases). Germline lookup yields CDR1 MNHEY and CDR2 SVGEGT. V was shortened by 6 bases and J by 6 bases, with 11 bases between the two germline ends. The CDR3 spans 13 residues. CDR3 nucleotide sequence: TGTGCCAGCAGACGAAGGGGGGATGAAAAACTGTTTTTT. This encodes CASRRRGDEKLFF.

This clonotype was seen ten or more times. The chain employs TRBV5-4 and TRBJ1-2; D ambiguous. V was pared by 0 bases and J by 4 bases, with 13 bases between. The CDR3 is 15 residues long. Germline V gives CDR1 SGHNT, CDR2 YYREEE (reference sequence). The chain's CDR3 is CASSLVVGSLYGYTF. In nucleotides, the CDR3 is TGTGCCAGCAGCTTGGTAGTTGGCAGTCTCTATGGCTACACCTTC.

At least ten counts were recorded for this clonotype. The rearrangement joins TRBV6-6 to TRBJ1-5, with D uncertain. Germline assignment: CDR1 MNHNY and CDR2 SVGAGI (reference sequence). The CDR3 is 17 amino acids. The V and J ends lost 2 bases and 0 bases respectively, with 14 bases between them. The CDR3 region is CASSYGLGGDSNQPQHF. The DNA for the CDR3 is TGTGCCAGCAGTTACGGGTTAGGCGGGGATAGCAATCAGCCCCAGCATTTT.

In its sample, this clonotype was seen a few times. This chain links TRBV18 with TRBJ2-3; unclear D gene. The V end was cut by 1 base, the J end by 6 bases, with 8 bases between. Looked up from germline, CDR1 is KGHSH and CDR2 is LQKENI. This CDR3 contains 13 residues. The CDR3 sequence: CASSPLQYDTQYF. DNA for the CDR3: TGTGCCAGCTCACCACTACAGTATGATACGCAGTATTTT.

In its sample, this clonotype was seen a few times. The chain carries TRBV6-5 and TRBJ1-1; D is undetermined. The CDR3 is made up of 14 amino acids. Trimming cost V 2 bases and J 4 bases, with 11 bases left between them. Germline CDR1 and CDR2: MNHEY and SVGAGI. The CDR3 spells CASSYRGYGTEAFF. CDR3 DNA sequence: TGTGCCAGCAGTTACCGGGGTTATGGCACTGAAGCTTTCTTT.

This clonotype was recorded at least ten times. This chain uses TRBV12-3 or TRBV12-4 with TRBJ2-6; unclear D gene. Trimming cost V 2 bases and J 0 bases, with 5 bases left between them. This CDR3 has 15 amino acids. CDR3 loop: CASSLSPSGANVLTF. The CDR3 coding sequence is TGTGCCAGCAGTTTATCTCCCTCTGGGGCCAACGTCCTGACTTTC.

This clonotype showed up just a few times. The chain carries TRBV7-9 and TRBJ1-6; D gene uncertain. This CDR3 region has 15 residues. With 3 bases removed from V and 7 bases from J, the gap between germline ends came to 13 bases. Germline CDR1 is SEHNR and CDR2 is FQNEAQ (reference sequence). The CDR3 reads CASSLREGDNSPLHF. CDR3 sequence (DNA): TGTGCCAGCAGCTTGAGGGAAGGCGACAATTCACCCCTCCACTTT.

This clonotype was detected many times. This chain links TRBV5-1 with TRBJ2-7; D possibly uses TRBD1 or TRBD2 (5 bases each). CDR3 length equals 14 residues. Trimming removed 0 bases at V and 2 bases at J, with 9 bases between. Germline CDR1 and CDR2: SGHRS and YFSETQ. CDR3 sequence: CASSLGDGTYEQYF. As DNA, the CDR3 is TGCGCCAGCAGCTTGGGGGACGGAACCTACGAGCAGTACTTC.

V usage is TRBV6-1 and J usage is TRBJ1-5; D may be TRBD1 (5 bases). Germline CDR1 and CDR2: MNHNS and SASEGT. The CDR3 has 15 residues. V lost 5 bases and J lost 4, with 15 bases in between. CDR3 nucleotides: TGTGCCAGCAGTCTTCGGGAGGGGCTAAATCAGCCCCAGCATTTT. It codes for CASSLREGLNQPQHF.

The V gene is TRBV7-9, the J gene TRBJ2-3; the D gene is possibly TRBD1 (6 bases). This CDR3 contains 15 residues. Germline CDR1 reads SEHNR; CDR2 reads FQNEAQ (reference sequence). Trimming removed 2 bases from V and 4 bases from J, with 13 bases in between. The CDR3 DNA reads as TGTGCCAGCAGCTTACGCAGGGGAAGTGCAGATACGCAGTATTTT. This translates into CASSLRRGSADTQYF.

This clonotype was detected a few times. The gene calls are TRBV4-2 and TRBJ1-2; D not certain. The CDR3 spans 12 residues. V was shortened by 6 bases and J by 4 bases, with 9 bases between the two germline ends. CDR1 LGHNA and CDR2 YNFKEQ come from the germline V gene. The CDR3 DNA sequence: TGTGCCAGCAGGGGTGCTGGCTATGGCTACACCTTC. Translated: CASRGAGYGYTF.

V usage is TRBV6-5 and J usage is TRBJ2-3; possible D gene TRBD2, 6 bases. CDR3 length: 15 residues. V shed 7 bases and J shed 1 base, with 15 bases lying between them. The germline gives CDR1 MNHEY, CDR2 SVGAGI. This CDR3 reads CASTFGTPGTDTQYF. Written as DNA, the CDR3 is TGTGCCAGCACTTTCGGGACTCCTGGCACAGATACGCAGTATTTT.

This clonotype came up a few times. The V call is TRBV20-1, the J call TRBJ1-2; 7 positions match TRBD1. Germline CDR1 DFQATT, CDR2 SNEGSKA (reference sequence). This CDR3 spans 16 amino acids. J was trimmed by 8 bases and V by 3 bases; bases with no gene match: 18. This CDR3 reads CSAREPGAGGSRGYTF. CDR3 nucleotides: TGCAGTGCTAGGGAACCTGGGGCAGGGGGGAGTCGAGGCTACACCTTC.

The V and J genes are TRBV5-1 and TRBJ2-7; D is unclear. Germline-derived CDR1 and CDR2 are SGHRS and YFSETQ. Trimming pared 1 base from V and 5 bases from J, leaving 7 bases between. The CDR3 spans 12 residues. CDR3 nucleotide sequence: TGCGCCAGCAGCTTGAAAGGGAACGAGCAGTACTTC. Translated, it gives CASSLKGNEQYF.